The 3 T cell receptor beta chains below come from one sample, sequenced in a study of CD8 T cells in Susac syndrome. RNA totalling about 0.45 to 1 ug underwent reverse transcription with random hexamers. Each CDR3 protein gets one entry after TCRdb re-called the immunoSEQ multiplex PCR reads with MiXCR. Among 100,000 to 150,000 distinct CDR3 sequences listed, approximately 96% were seen once. Sequences were obtained from CD4+ T cells from PBMCs. All receptors derive from a human donor in good health.

This clonotype was recorded many times. The chain couples TRBV5-4 to TRBJ2-5, with D uncertain. V was shortened by 4 bases and J by 4 bases, with 5 bases between the two germline ends. Germline V gene data show CDR1 as SGHNT and CDR2 as YYREEE (reference sequence). The CDR3 loop spans 11 amino acids. The CDR3, as DNA: TGTGCCAGCAGCCCCGGAGAGACCCAGTACTTC. It translates to CASSPGETQYF. The whole variable domain, filled in from reference TRBV5-4 and TRBJ2-5, reads ETGVTQSPTHLIKTRGQQVTLRCSSQSGHNTVSWYQQALGQGPQFIFQYYREEENGRGNFPPRFSGLQFPNYSSELNVNALELDDSALYLCASSPGETQYFGPGTRLLVL.

The genes are TRBV7-2 and TRBJ2-5; no firm D call. Germline lookup yields CDR1 SGHTA and CDR2 FQGNSA. This CDR3 region has 11 residues. The germline V and J ends were trimmed by 2 bases and 3 bases, with 1 base remaining between them. CDR3 DNA: TGTGCCAGCAGCTTAAAAGAGACCCAGTACTTC. Protein product: CASSLKETQYF.

CDR3 bases: TGTGCCACCAGTGACCCGGACACCTTGGAGGATGAGCAGTTCTTC. Its protein is CATSDPDTLEDEQFF. The chain couples TRBV24-1 to TRBJ2-1, with D perhaps TRBD1 or TRBD2 (5 bases each). The V end was cut by 4 bases, the J end by 8 bases, with 17 bases between. The germline CDR1 and CDR2 sequences are KGHDR and SFDVKD. The CDR3 spans 15 residues.